This passage covers 15 T cell receptor beta chains from one sample sequenced in a study of blood T cell repertoires in COVID-19. Repertoires were generated with immunoSEQ multiplex PCR, while TCRdb's copy carries only in-frame clones and drops some. Of some 150,000 clones detected, about 76% appear once; the ten largest clones hold about 8.4%. The sample comprised peripheral blood. The receptors shown here come from a woman aged 55-69 years with active or convalescent COVID-19.

The chain uses TRBV5-5 and TRBJ1-2, with no clear D. The CDR3 extends over 13 amino acids. The germline V and J ends were trimmed by 4 bases and 3 bases, with 10 bases remaining between them. Germline V gene sequence: CDR1 SGHKS, CDR2 YYEKEE (reference sequence). This chain's CDR3 is CASSPDTYYGYTF. The DNA for the CDR3 is TGTGCCAGCAGCCCAGACACTTACTATGGCTACACCTTC.

This clone was counted only a few times. The rearrangement uses TRBV7-9 and TRBJ2-1; 8 bases align to TRBD1. The germline V gene has CDR1 SEHNR and CDR2 FQNEAQ (reference sequence). V shed 6 bases and J 6 bases; nucleotides not matched to a gene: 10. The length of the CDR3 is 15 residues. The DNA of the CDR3 is TGTGCCAGCAGTTTCGACAGGGGCTTCGGCAATGAGCAGTTCTTC. This translates into CASSFDRGFGNEQFF.

The chain recombines TRBV28 with TRBJ2-7; maybe TRBD2 (6 bases). Germline assignment: CDR1 MDHEN and CDR2 SYDVKM. V lost 3 bases, J lost 6 bases, and 9 bases lay in between. The CDR3 loop spans 12 amino acids. In DNA form, the CDR3 reads TGTGCCAGCAGTTTCCGCGGGGTCGAGCAGTACTTC. It encodes CASSFRGVEQYF.

There are a few counts of this clone. V and J are TRBV28 and TRBJ1-5; D is possibly TRBD1 (5 bases). CDR1 and CDR2 from the germline V gene are MDHEN and SYDVKM. Trimming removed 1 base from V and 1 base from J, with 8 bases in between. The CDR3 has 15 residues. CDR3 DNA sequence: TGTGCCAGCAGTTTATTGACAGAGAGCAATCAGCCCCAGCATTTT. As protein: CASSLLTESNQPQHF.

CDR3 DNA sequence: TGTGCCAGCACGGAGCTAGCGGGGGGCCTGGGGACCCAGTACTTC. It encodes CASTELAGGLGTQYF. This chain uses TRBV2 with TRBJ2-5, with TRBD2 matching 11 bases. The CDR3 spans 15 residues. Germline V CDR1 and CDR2: SNHLY, FYNNEI. V lost 7 bases and J lost 7; bases outside the gene matches: 11.

The chain links TRBV6-2 or TRBV6-3 to TRBJ1-5; TRBD1 matches at 8 bases. V was pared by 2 bases and J by 4 bases, with 4 bases of the junction left unmatched. CDR3 length: 15 residues. The V gene's germline CDR1 is MNHEY and CDR2 SVGEGT. In DNA form, the CDR3 reads TGTGCCAGCAGTTACCGGACAGGGTCGAATCAGCCCCAGCATTTT. Translated, it gives CASSYRTGSNQPQHF.

The gene calls are TRBV5-5 and TRBJ1-5; TRBD1 agrees at 8 bases. Looked up from germline, CDR1 is SGHKS and CDR2 is YYEKEE (reference sequence). Trimming cost V 0 bases and J 4 bases; bases outside gene matches: 6. This CDR3 spans 16 amino acids. In DNA, the CDR3 is TGTGCCAGCAGCTTGGCCGTAGGACAGGGAAATCAGCCCCAGCATTTT. This sequence encodes CASSLAVGQGNQPQHF.

The genes are TRBV7-8 and TRBJ2-5, with D possibly being TRBD2 (5 bases). The CDR3 runs 14 residues. The V end lost 1 base, the J end lost 2 bases, and 8 bases lay between the germline ends. Germline-derived CDR1 and CDR2 are SGHVS and FQNEAQ. The CDR3 sequence: CASSLGRLQETQYF. The DNA of the CDR3 is TGTGCCAGCAGCTTAGGGAGGCTTCAAGAGACCCAGTACTTC.

This clone turned up a few times. CDR3 nucleotides: TGTGCCAGCAGCTTAGCAACAGCTGATGGCTACACCTTC. Amino acid sequence: CASSLATADGYTF. The chain combines TRBV7-9 with TRBJ1-2; the D is unclear. Germline CDR1 SEHNR, CDR2 FQNEAQ (reference sequence). Trimming took off 0 bases at V and 6 bases at J, with 8 bases between the two ends. CDR3 size: 13 residues. Using reference TRBV7-9 and TRBJ1-2 for the parts outside the CDR3, the full variable domain is DTGVSQNPRHKITKRGQNVTFRCDPISEHNRLYWYRQTLGQGPEFLTYFQNEAQLEKSRLLSDRFSAERPKGSFSTLEIQRTEQGDSAMYLCASSLATADGYTFGSGTRLTVV.

The V call is TRBV6-2 or TRBV6-3, the J call TRBJ1-6; no firm D call. Per germline, CDR1 MNHEY and CDR2 SVGEGT. The CDR3 consists of 16 residues. V was cut by 8 bases and J by 4 bases, with 18 bases left in between. CDR3 coding DNA: TGTGCCAGCTGCCTTTTGAAGGGAGGGTATAATTCACCCCTCCACTTT. Its translation is CASCLLKGGYNSPLHF.

This rearrangement joins TRBV28 to TRBJ2-3, with 12 bases matching TRBD2. The CDR3 runs 18 residues. Germline trimming cut 5 bases from V and 4 bases from J; bases unmatched to any gene: 13. Germline V gene sequence: CDR1 MDHEN, CDR2 SYDVKM. The CDR3 region is CASSAPGRRLAGADTQYF. DNA of the CDR3: TGTGCCAGCAGTGCCCCGGGACGGCGACTAGCGGGGGCAGATACGCAGTATTTT.

The chain couples TRBV16 to TRBJ1-6; tentatively, D is TRBD1 (6 bases). This CDR3 is 18 amino acids long. Germline CDR1 and CDR2: KGHSY and FQNENV. V lost 4 bases and J 0 bases, leaving 16 bases between the germline ends. Written as DNA, the CDR3 is TGTGCCAGCAGCCTTACAGGGACGGTGAGCTCCTATAATTCACCCCTCCACTTT. It specifies CASSLTGTVSSYNSPLHF.

The V and J genes are TRBV7-3 and TRBJ2-1, with D hard to call. The CDR3 runs to 13 residues. V was clipped by 6 bases and J by 10 bases, with 16 bases between them. Germline assignment: CDR1 SGHTA and CDR2 FQGTGA. CDR3 bases: TGTGCCAGCAGTCAATTAACCGGGTGGGAGCAGTTCTTC. Protein product: CASSQLTGWEQFF.

CDR3 residues: CSGSGAYEQYF. CDR3 DNA sequence: TGCAGTGGCAGCGGGGCCTACGAGCAGTACTTC. The chain uses TRBV20-1 and TRBJ2-7; TRBD2 matches 7 bases. The CDR3 contains 11 residues. CDR1 and CDR2 (germline): DFQATT, SNEGSKA (reference sequence). J gave up 2 bases and V 7 bases, and 2 bases lay outside the gene matches.

The chain combines TRBV28 with TRBJ1-4; 8 nucleotides align to TRBD1. Per germline, CDR1 MDHEN and CDR2 SYDVKM. J was trimmed by 7 bases and V by 3 bases; bases with no gene match: 7. This CDR3 contains 15 residues. CDR3 coding DNA: TGTGCCAGCAGTTTCATCCTACAGGGGGGTGAAAAACTGTTTTTT. Protein: CASSFILQGGEKLFF.